This T cell receptor beta chain originates from a study of T cell responses to AZD1222 COVID-19 vaccine. The repertoire was sequenced with immunoSEQ multiplex PCR; TCRdb's copy has only in-frame clones and lacks some. Among around 200,000 clones listed, 88% were seen once. The clonotype was recovered from an adult in good health. The sample consisted of peripheral blood, taken on day 0 of AZD1222 vaccination.

This CDR3 reads CATSRPLRGGTEAFF. For the CDR3, the DNA is TGTGCCACCAGCAGACCCCTGCGGGGGGGCACTGAAGCTTTCTTT. The chain uses TRBV15 and TRBJ1-1; the D gene is possibly TRBD1 (5 bases). CDR1 is LNHNV, CDR2 YYDKDF, per germline (reference sequence). Trimming removed 2 bases from V and 4 bases from J, with 14 bases in between. This CDR3 is built from 15 residues. The variable domain in full, completed from reference TRBV15 and TRBJ1-1, reads DAMVIQNPRYQVTQFGKPVTLSCSQTLNHNVMYWYQQKSSQAPKLLFHYYDKDFNNEADTPDNFQSRRPNTSFCFLDIRSPGLGDTAMYLCATSRPLRGGTEAFFGQGTRLTVV.